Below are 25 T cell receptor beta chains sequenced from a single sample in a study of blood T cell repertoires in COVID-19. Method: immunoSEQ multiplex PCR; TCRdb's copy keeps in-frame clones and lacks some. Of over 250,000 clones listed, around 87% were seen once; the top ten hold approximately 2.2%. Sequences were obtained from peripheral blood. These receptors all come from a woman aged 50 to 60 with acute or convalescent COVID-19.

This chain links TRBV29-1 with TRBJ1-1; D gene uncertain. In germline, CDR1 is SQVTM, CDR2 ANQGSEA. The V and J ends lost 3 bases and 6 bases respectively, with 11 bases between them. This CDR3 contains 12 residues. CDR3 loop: CSVDLRRAEAFF. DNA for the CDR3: TGCAGCGTTGATTTGCGGAGAGCTGAAGCTTTCTTT. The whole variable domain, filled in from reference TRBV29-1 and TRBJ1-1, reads SAVISQKPSRDICQRGTSLTIQCQVDSQVTMMFWYRQQPGQSLTLIATANQGSEATYESGFVIDKFPISRPNLTFSTLTVSNMSPEDSSIYLCSVDLRRAEAFFGQGTRLTVV.

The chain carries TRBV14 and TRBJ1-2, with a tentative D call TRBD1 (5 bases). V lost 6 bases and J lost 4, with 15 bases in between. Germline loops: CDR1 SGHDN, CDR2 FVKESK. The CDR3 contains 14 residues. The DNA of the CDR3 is TGTGCCAGCAGTCGCCGGGACGGGGGCTATGGCTACACCTTC. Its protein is CASSRRDGGYGYTF.

The CDR3 DNA sequence: TGTGCCAGCAGTTTAAGAAATCCAGCTGAAGCTTTCTTT. As protein: CASSLRNPAEAFF. The chain recombines TRBV28 with TRBJ1-1; D remains unclear. The CDR3 contains 13 residues. Between the trimmed V and J ends, which lost 2 bases and 6 bases, there was a span of 10 bases. Germline lookup yields CDR1 MDHEN and CDR2 SYDVKM.

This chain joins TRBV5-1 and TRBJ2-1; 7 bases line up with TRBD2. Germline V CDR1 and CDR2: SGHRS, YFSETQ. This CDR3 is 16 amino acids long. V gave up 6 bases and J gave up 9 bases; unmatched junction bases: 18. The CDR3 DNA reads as TGCGCCAGCACCCCTAAGTTACCGGGAGGTTTAGGTGAGCAGTTCTTC. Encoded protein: CASTPKLPGGLGEQFF.

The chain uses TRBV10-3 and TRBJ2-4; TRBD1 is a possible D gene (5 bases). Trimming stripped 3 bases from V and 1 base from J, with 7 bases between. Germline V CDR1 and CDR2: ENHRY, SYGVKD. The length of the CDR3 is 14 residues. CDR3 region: CAISESGAKNIQYF. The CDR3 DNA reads TGTGCCATCAGTGAATCAGGGGCCAAAAACATTCAGTACTTC.

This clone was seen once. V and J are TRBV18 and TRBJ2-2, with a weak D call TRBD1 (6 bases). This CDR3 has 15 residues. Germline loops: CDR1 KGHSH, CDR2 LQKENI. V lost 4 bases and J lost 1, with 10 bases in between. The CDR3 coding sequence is TGTGCCAGCTCACGCAGGGGCCTGAACACCGGGGAGCTGTTTTTT. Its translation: CASSRRGLNTGELFF.

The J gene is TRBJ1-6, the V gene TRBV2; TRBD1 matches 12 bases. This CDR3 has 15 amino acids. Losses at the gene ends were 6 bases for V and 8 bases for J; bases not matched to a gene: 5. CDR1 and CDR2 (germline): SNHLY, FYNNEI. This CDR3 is CASSGDRGLDSPLHF. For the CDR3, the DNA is TGTGCCAGCAGCGGGGACAGGGGGCTTGATTCACCCCTCCACTTT.

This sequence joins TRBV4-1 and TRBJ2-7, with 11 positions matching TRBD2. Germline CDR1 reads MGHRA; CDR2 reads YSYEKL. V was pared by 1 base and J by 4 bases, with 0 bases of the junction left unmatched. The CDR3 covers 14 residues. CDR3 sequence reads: CASSQGTSGYEQYF. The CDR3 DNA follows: TGCGCCAGCAGCCAAGGGACTAGCGGGTACGAGCAGTACTTC.

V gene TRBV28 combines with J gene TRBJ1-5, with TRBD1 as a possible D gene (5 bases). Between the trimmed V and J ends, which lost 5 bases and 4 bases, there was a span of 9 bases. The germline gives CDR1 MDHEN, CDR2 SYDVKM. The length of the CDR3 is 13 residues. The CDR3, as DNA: TGTGCCAGCAGTCCAGGGTGGAATCAGCCCCAGCATTTT. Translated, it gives CASSPGWNQPQHF.

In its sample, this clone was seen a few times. The CDR3 DNA follows: TGTGCCAGCAGCCCAGGGCGGGGGCACGCTTTCTTT. Protein sequence: CASSPGRGHAFF. The genes are TRBV11-3 and TRBJ1-1; D is possibly TRBD1 (6 bases). Trimming left V 5 bases short and J 11 bases short, with 15 bases between. Germline V gene sequence: CDR1 SGHNT, CDR2 YENEEA. This CDR3 has 12 amino acids.

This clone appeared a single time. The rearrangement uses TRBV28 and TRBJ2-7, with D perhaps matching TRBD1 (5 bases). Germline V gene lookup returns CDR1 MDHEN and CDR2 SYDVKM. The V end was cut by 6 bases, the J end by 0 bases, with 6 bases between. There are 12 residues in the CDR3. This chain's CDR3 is CASRGASYEQYF. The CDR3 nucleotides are TGTGCCAGCAGAGGGGCCTCCTACGAGCAGTACTTC. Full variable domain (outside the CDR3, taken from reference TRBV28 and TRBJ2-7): DVKVTQSSRYLVKRTGEKVFLECVQDMDHENMFWYRQDPGLGLRLIYFSYDVKMKEKGDIPEGYSVSREKKERFSLILESASTNQTSMYLCASRGASYEQYFGPGTRLTVT.

Here the CDR3 reads CAGGGVKREGADTQYF. The CDR3 coding sequence is TGTGCCGGCGGGGGTGTGAAGCGGGAGGGCGCAGATACGCAGTATTTT. This sequence joins TRBV7-9 and TRBJ2-3, with 10 bases matching TRBD2. The V gene's germline CDR1 is SEHNR and CDR2 FQNEAQ (reference sequence). This CDR3 has 16 residues. The ends lost 11 bases at V and 4 bases at J; junction bases unmatched: 15. Filled out from reference TRBV7-9 and TRBJ2-3, the complete variable domain reads DTGVSQNPRHKITKRGQNVTFRCDPISEHNRLYWYRQTLGQGPEFLTYFQNEAQLEKSRLLSDRFSAERPKGSFSTLEIQRTEQGDSAMYLCAGGGVKREGADTQYFGPGTRLTVL.

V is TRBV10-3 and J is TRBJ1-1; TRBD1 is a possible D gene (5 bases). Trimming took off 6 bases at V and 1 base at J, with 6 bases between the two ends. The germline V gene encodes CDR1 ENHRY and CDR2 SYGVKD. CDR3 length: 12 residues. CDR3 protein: CAISQGNTEAFF. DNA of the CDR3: TGTGCCATCAGCCAGGGGAACACTGAAGCTTTCTTT.

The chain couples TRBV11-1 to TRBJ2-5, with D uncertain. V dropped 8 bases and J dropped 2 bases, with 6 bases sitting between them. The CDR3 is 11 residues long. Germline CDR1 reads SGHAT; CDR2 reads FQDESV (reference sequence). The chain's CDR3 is CASSFQETQYF. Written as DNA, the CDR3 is TGTGCCAGCTCTTTTCAAGAGACCCAGTACTTC.

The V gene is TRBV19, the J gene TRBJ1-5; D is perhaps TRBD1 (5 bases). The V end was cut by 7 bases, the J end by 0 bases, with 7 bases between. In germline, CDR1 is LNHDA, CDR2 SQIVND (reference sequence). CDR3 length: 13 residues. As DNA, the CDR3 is TGTGCCAGTACAGGGTTTAGCAATCAGCCCCAGCATTTT. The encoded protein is CASTGFSNQPQHF.

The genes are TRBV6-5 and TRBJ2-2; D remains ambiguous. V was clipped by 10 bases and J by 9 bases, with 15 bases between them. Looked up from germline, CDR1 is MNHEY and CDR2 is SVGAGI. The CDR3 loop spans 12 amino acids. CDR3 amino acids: CATDLVSRELFF. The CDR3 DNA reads TGTGCCACCGACCTAGTTTCCAGGGAGCTGTTTTTT.

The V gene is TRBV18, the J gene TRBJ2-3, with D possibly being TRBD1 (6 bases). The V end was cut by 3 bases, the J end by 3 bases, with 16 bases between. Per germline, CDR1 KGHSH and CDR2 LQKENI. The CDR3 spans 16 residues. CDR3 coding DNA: TGTGCCAGCTCACCTGGCTTCGACAGGTCGACAGATACGCAGTATTTT. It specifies CASSPGFDRSTDTQYF.

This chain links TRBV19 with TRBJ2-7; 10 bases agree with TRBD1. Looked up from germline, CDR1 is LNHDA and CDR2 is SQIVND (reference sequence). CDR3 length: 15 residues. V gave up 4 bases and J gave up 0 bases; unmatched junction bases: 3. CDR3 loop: CASSTRDRGSYEQYF. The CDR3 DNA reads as TGTGCCAGTAGTACCCGGGACAGGGGCTCCTACGAGCAGTACTTC.

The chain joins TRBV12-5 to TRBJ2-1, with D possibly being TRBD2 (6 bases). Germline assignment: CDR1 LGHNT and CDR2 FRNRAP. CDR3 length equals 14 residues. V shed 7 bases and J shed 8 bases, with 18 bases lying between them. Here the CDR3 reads CASAPGLPGDEQFF. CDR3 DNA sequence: TGTGCTAGTGCCCCGGGACTTCCTGGGGATGAGCAGTTCTTC.

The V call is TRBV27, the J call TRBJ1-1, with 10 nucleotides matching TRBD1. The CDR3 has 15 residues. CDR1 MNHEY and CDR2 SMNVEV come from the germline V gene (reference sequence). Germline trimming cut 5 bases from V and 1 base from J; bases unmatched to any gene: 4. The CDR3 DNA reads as TGTGCCAGCAGTCCTCGGGACAGGGGGAACACTGAAGCTTTCTTT. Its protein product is CASSPRDRGNTEAFF.

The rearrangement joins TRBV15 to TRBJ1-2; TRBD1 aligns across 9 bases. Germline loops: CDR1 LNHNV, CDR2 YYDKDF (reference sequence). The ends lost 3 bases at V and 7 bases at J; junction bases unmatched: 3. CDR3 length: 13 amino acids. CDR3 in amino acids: CATSRDRGGGYTF. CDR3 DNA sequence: TGTGCCACCAGCAGGGACAGGGGAGGTGGCTACACCTTC.

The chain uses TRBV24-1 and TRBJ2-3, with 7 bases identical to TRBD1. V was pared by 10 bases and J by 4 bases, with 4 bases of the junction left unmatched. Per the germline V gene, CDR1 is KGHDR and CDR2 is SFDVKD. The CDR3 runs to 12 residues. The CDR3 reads CATAGGSDTQYF. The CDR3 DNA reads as TGTGCCACTGCAGGGGGTTCAGATACGCAGTATTTT.

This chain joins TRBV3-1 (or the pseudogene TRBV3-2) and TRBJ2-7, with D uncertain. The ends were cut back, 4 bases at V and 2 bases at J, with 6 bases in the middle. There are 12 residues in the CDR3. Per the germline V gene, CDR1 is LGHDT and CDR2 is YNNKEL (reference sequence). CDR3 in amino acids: CASSLLTYEQYF. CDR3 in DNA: TGTGCCAGCAGCCTCCTTACCTACGAGCAGTACTTC.

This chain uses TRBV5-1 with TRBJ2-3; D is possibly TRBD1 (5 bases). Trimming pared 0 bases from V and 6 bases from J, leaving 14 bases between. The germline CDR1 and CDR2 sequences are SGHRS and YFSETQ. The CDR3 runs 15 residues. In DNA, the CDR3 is TGCGCCAGCAGCTTGGATCAGGGTGTGGGCGATACGCAGTATTTT. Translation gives CASSLDQGVGDTQYF.

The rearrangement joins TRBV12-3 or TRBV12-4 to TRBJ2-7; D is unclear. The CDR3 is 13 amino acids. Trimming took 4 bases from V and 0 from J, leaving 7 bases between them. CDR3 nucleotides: TGTGCCAGCAGTTGGGCAGGCTCCTACGAGCAGTACTTC. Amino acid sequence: CASSWAGSYEQYF.